The rows below give T cell receptor beta chains drawn from one sample of a study of CD8+ T cells in alopecia areata. Profiled with immunoSEQ multiplex PCR; TCRdb holds only in-frame clones, not every one. The table lists 95,000 to 150,000 clones, 47% of them singletons, with more than 9% in the top ten. The sequenced sample was NKG2D-low CD8+ T cells sorted from blood. Source of these receptors: a human donor with alopecia areata. Each CDR3 is given with its conserved first and last residue. The order of the fields is J gene, V gene, CDR3 length, D gene, clone size, CDR3 DNA, CDR3 protein. The D gene is left open where the match is weak. The size of a clone is reported for some rows only, either as once, few or many, or as a class for expanded clones.

>TRBJ2-5|TRBV2|14|.|.
TGTGCCAGCAGGTGGGCGGGAACTCAAGAGACCCAGTACTTC
CASRWAGTQETQYF
>TRBJ1-5|TRBV2|16|.|.
TGTGCCAGCAGTGACCCCAGGAGAAATAGCAATCAGCCCCAGCATTTT
CASSDPRRNSNQPQHF
>TRBJ2-1|TRBV27|14|.|.
TGTGCCAGCAGTTTGAGGGGGGGCGGGAATGAGCAGTTCTTC
CASSLRGGGNEQFF
>TRBJ1-2|TRBV30|13|.|.
TGTGCCTGGAGCGGAACGACCTCAGGGGGCTACACCTTC
CAWSGTTSGGYTF
>TRBJ2-1|TRBV29-1|11|.|few
TGCAGCTTTGTGGGAGTGGGTGAGCAGTTCTTC
CSFVGVGEQFF
>TRBJ2-4|TRBV11-3|14|.|.
TGTGCCAGCAGCGGCCGGGAAGGAGGTAACATTCAGTACTTC
CASSGREGGNIQYF
>TRBJ2-1|TRBV27|12|.|.
TGTGCCAGCTCTCACGGTCAGAATGAGCAGTTCTTC
CASSHGQNEQFF
>TRBJ2-7|TRBV29-1|13|.|few
TGCAGCGCTACAGAACGCGACTCCTACGAGCAGTACTTC
CSATERDSYEQYF
>TRBJ2-1|TRBV29-1|12|TRBD1|.
TGCAGCGCCCTGACAGGGAGAAATGAGCAGTTCTTC
CSALTGRNEQFF
>TRBJ2-1|TRBV14|17|TRBD2|few
TGTGCCAGCAGCCAGAGGCTCGCTAGCGGGACCTACAATGAGCAGTTCTTC
CASSQRLASGTYNEQFF
>TRBJ2-2|TRBV28|11|.|few
TGTGCCAGCAGTTTCGCCGGGGAGCTGTTTTTT
CASSFAGELFF
>TRBJ2-7|TRBV4-1|13|.|few
TGCGCCAGCAGCCAATCGAAATCCTACGAGCAGTACTTC
CASSQSKSYEQYF
>TRBJ1-1|TRBV7-9|13|.|few
TGTGTCAGCAGCTTAGGGAGCAACACTGAAGCTTTCTTT
CVSSLGSNTEAFF
>TRBJ1-6|TRBV27|14|.|once
TGTGCCAGCAGTTTCGGTTTTCGCAATTCACCCCTCCACTTT
CASSFGFRNSPLHF
>TRBJ2-7|TRBV28|13|TRBD1|.
TGTGCCAGCAGTCTTGGGACAGGTTACGAGCAGTACTTC
CASSLGTGYEQYF
>TRBJ2-7|TRBV27|13|.|.
TGTGCCAGCAGTTCTGGAGGGACCTACGAGCAGTACTTC
CASSSGGTYEQYF
>TRBJ1-2|TRBV5-1|13|.|.
TGCGCCAGCAGCTCTTCTCGAGGGGCTGGCTACACCTTC
CASSSSRGAGYTF
>TRBJ2-2|TRBV29-1|16|TRBD2|.
TGCAGCATCGGACTAGCGGGGCGGACGAACACCGGGGAGCTGTTTTTT
CSIGLAGRTNTGELFF
>TRBJ1-4|TRBV30|12|.|.
TGTGCCTGGAGGCTTGAGGGAGAAAAACTGTTTTTT
CAWRLEGEKLFF
>TRBJ1-5|TRBV28|18|.|.
TGTGCCAGCCACCTTACGGGGGACCTCGAAAATCGCAATCAGCCCCAGCATTTT
CASHLTGDLENRNQPQHF
>TRBJ1-2|TRBV27|14|TRBD1|.
TGTGCCAGCAGTCTCCAGGGGGGACAGATCGGCTACACCTTC
CASSLQGGQIGYTF